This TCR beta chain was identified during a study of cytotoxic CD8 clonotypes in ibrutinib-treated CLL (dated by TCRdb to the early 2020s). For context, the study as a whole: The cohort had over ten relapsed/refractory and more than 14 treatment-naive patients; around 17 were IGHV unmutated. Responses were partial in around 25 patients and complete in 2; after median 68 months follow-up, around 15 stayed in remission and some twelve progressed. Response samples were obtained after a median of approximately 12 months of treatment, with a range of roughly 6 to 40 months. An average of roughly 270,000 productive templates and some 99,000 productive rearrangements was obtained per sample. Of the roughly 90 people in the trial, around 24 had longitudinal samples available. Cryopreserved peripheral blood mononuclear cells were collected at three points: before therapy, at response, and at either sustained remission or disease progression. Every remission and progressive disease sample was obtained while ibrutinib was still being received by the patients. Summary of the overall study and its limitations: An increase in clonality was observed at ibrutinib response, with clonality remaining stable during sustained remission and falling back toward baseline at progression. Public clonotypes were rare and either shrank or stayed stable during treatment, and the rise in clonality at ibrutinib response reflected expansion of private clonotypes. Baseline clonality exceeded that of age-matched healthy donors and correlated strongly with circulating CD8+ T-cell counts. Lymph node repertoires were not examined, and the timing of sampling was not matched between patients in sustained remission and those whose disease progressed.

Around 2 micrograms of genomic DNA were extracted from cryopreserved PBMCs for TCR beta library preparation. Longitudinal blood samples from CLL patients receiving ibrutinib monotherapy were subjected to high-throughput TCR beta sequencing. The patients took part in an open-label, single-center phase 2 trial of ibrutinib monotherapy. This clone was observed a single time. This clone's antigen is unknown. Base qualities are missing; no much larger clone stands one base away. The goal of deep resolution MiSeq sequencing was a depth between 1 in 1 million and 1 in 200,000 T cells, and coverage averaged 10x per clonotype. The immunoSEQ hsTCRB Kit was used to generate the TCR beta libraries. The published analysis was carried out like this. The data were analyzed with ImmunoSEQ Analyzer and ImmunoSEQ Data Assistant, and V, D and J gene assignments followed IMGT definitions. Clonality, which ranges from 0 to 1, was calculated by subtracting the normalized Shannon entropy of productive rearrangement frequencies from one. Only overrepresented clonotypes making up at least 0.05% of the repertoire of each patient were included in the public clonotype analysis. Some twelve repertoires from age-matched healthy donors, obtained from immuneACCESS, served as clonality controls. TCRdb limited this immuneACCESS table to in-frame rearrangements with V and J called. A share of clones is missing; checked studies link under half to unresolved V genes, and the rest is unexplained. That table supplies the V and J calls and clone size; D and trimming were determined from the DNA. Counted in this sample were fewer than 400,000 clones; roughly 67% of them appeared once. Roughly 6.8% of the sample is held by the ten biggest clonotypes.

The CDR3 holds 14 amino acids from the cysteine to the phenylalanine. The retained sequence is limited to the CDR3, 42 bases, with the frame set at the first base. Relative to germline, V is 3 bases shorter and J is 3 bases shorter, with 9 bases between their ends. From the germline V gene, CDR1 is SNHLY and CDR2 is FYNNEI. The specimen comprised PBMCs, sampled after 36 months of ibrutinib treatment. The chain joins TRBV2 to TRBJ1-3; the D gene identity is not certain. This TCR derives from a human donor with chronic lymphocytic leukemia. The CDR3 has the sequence CASSDLGFGNTIYF. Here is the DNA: TGTGCCAGCAGTGATCTTGGGTTTGGAAACACCATATATTTT.